This T cell receptor beta chain emerged from a study of response to subunit inactivated influenza vaccine. General observations from the study: Authors suggested few new T cells are recruited by each seasonal influenza vaccination.

The germline V gene has CDR1 SNHLY and CDR2 FYNNEI. With V trimmed by 6 bases and J by 1 base, 6 bases remained unmatched. This CDR3 is 16 amino acids long. One entry per CDR3 protein, called by TCRdb with MiXCR from the RT-PCR reads. The sample shows 500,000 to 600,000 distinct CDR3 sequences, about an eighth of them seen only once. This clonotype has only a few counts. Its antigen is not known. The material was PBMCs from blood, obtained 40 to 50 days after vaccination. V and J are TRBV2 and TRBJ2-2, with TRBD1 matching over 9 bases. The TCR originated in a man in his fifties or sixties who received an inactivated influenza vaccine. The CDR3 spells CASSPQGAQNTGELFF. CDR3 nucleotide sequence: TGTGCCAGCAGCCCACAGGGGGCGCAGAACACCGGGGAGCTGTTTTTT.